The T cell receptor beta chain described here comes from a study of blood T cell repertoires in COVID-19. This clone has only one observation. This CDR3 region has 17 residues. Deletions cut 3 bases from V and 8 bases from J, with 26 bases between. Germline CDR1 SGHDT, CDR2 YYEEEE. Using immunoSEQ multiplex PCR, the repertoire was profiled, and TCRdb retains in-frame clones only, with some absent. The sample consists of 25,000 to 30,000 clones, approximately 88% of them appearing once. The TCR comes from an older man with active COVID-19. The sequencing sample was made of peripheral blood. J is TRBJ1-2 and V is TRBV5-6; D not certain. Written as DNA, the CDR3 is TGTGCCAGCAGCTCCCAGCGAGTACTGACCATAGCTGGCGGCTACACCTTC. The encoded protein is CASSSQRVLTIAGGYTF.